The 25 T cell receptor beta chains given below trace back to one sample, sequenced in a study of T cell repertoires in cytomegalovirus infection. Each CDR3 protein is one row after TCRdb ran MiXCR on the reads. The sample lists some 590,000 distinct CDR3 sequences; 40% were seen once. No antigen has been assigned to these receptors. The sample in question was cultured PBMCs, obtained from culture after CMV antigen stimulation. The receptors were gathered from a human donor in good health (CMV status not recorded). Some clones in this sample may be carry-over from other donors' samples.

The rearrangement uses TRBV6-1 and TRBJ2-1, with D tentatively TRBD2 (6 bases). The CDR3 is 18 amino acids. The V end lost 7 bases, the J end lost 7 bases, and 29 bases lay between the germline ends. Looked up from germline, CDR1 is MNHNS and CDR2 is SASEGT. The CDR3 protein is CASTPPPTRPPTSNEQFF. DNA of the CDR3: TGTGCCAGCACCCCACCCCCGACTAGACCCCCAACTAGTAATGAGCAGTTCTTC.

This clonotype was counted many times. The chain employs TRBV7-2 and TRBJ1-6; TRBD1 matches 8 bases. The CDR3 is 15 amino acids. In germline, CDR1 is SGHTA, CDR2 FQGNSA. Trimming at V came to 0 bases and at J to 7 bases, leaving 2 bases not matched to a gene. The CDR3 bases are TGTGCCAGCAGCTTAGCTTGGACAGGGAATTCACCCCTCCACTTT. This codes for CASSLAWTGNSPLHF. The variable domain in full, with the rest retrieved from reference TRBV7-2 and TRBJ1-6, is GAGVSQSPSNKVTEKGKDVELRCDPISGHTALYWYRQSLGQGLEFLIYFQGNSAPDKSGLPSDRFSAERTGGSVSTLTIQRTQQEDSAVYLCASSLAWTGNSPLHFGNGTRLTVT.

This clonotype occurred a few times. The chain carries TRBV7-2 and TRBJ1-5; D gene uncertain. There are 13 residues in the CDR3. Germline assignment: CDR1 SGHTA and CDR2 FQGNSA. Trimming left V 9 bases short and J 7 bases short, with 16 bases between. This CDR3 reads CASIEGWGQPQHF. DNA of the CDR3: TGTGCCAGTATTGAGGGTTGGGGACAGCCCCAGCATTTT.

The gene calls are TRBV29-1 and TRBJ1-5; D is unresolved. The germline V and J ends were trimmed by 7 bases and 4 bases, with 11 bases remaining between them. The CDR3 runs 12 residues. The V gene's germline CDR1 is SQVTM and CDR2 ANQGSEA. CDR3: CSAGGVNQPQHF. Here the CDR3 DNA reads TGCAGCGCCGGTGGCGTGAATCAGCCCCAGCATTTT.

This rearrangement joins TRBV19 to TRBJ1-3, with no clear D. CDR1 LNHDA and CDR2 SQIVND come from the germline V gene (reference sequence). This CDR3 is 15 amino acids long. Trimming stripped 3 bases from V and 0 bases from J, with 9 bases between. CDR3 bases: TGTGCCAGTAGTATCGGCGGGAGCTCTGGAAACACCATATATTTT. Translating it yields CASSIGGSSGNTIYF.

This chain uses TRBV4-1 with TRBJ2-5, with D maybe TRBD1 (6 bases). Germline CDR1 reads MGHRA; CDR2 reads YSYEKL. This CDR3 comprises 16 residues. Trimming shortened V by 0 bases and J by 2 bases, and 13 bases separated the two germline ends. Here the CDR3 reads CASSQDLRTAQETQYF. CDR3 nucleotide sequence: TGCGCCAGCAGCCAAGATCTTCGGACAGCGCAAGAGACCCAGTACTTC.

The chain carries TRBV24-1 and TRBJ2-3; TRBD1 matches at 10 bases. The germline V gene encodes CDR1 KGHDR and CDR2 SFDVKD. This CDR3 spans 15 amino acids. The J segment lost 4 bases and the V segment lost 2 bases, leaving 2 bases of the junction unmatched. The CDR3 nucleotides are TGTGCCACCAGTGATTCCGGGACAGGGGCAGATACGCAGTATTTT. Its translation: CATSDSGTGADTQYF.

This clonotype was observed a handful of times. The genes are TRBV6-1 and TRBJ2-5; D is possibly TRBD2 (6 bases). The CDR3 loop spans 14 amino acids. Germline assignment: CDR1 MNHNS and CDR2 SASEGT. V was cut by 0 bases and J by 5 bases, with 10 bases left in between. CDR3 bases: TGTGCCAGCAGTGAAGCGGGACGGGGGGAGACCCAGTACTTC. Translation: CASSEAGRGETQYF.

This chain links TRBV4-1 with TRBJ1-4, with D possibly TRBD1 on 5 matching bases. V was shortened by 1 base and J by 5 bases, with 20 bases between the two germline ends. Germline V lookup: CDR1 MGHRA, CDR2 YSYEKL. The CDR3 runs 18 residues. The CDR3, as DNA: TGCGCCAGCAGCCAAGTGGCGGTACTGACAGTATTGAATGAAAAACTGTTTTTT. Its protein is CASSQVAVLTVLNEKLFF.

This sequence joins TRBV7-6 and TRBJ2-2, with D tentatively TRBD1 or TRBD2 (6 bases each). Trimming pared 5 bases from V and 4 bases from J, leaving 14 bases between. Germline values: CDR1 SGHVS, CDR2 FNYEAQ. This CDR3 spans 15 amino acids. Here the CDR3 DNA reads TGTGCCAGCAGCCCAAAAGGAGGGGGCACCGGGGAGCTGTTTTTT. Translating gives CASSPKGGGTGELFF.

The gene calls are TRBV7-6 and TRBJ2-5; D is unresolved. Germline CDR1 and CDR2: SGHVS and FNYEAQ. V lost 5 bases and J 9 bases, leaving 13 bases between the germline ends. This CDR3 is built from 12 residues. The CDR3 DNA reads TGTGCCAGCAGCCTAAACTTAGGAGCCCAGTACTTC. Translation: CASSLNLGAQYF.

This clonotype has a handful of counts. The CDR3 DNA sequence: TGTGCCAGCAGCTTAGTGTCTAGCGGGGCGCTAAGCACCCTCACAGATACGCAGTATTTT. This encodes CASSLVSSGALSTLTDTQYF. The rearrangement uses TRBV7-8 and TRBJ2-3, with TRBD2 identical over 9 bases. The CDR3 consists of 20 residues. Germline assignment: CDR1 SGHVS and CDR2 FQNEAQ. Trimming took 1 base from V and 2 from J; bases not matched to a gene: 16.

In its sample, this clonotype was seen once. The V gene is TRBV18, the J gene TRBJ2-3; D remains unclear. CDR1 is KGHSH, CDR2 LQKENI, per germline. The CDR3 is 14 residues long. V lost 4 bases to trimming and J lost 2 bases, with 10 bases between them. The CDR3 nucleotides are TGTGCCAGCTCACAGGCCGCCTCCACAGATACGCAGTATTTT. This sequence encodes CASSQAASTDTQYF.

In its sample, this clonotype was seen a few times. This rearrangement joins TRBV7-2 to TRBJ2-7; D is uncertain. Germline CDR1 is SGHTA and CDR2 is FQGNSA. This CDR3 region has 16 residues. Trimming shortened V by 3 bases and J by 0 bases, and 15 bases separated the two germline ends. CDR3 sequence reads: CASSFLHGRASYEQYF. In DNA, the CDR3 is TGTGCCAGCAGCTTCCTACACGGAAGAGCCTCCTACGAGCAGTACTTC.

This clonotype was counted only a few times. This chain uses TRBV7-8 with TRBJ2-5; 9 nucleotides agree with TRBD2. The CDR3 length is 16 residues. Per germline, CDR1 SGHVS and CDR2 FQNEAQ. The V segment lost 1 base and the J segment 2 bases; nucleotides outside the gene matches: 5. DNA for the CDR3: TGTGCCAGCAGCTTAGATGGTAGCGGGAGACAAGAGACCCAGTACTTC. Translated, it gives CASSLDGSGRQETQYF.

This clonotype has at least ten counts. The chain recombines TRBV7-2 with TRBJ2-3; D remains ambiguous. V lost 2 bases to trimming and J lost 4 bases, with 13 bases between them. The CDR3 loop spans 15 amino acids. Per germline, CDR1 SGHTA and CDR2 FQGNSA. The CDR3 is CASSLNRLRADTQYF. The CDR3 DNA follows: TGTGCCAGCAGCTTAAACCGCCTTAGGGCAGATACGCAGTATTTT.

CDR3 sequence: CASSSGQGSPIEQYF. CDR3 bases: TGTGCCAGCAGCTCGGGACAGGGGAGTCCAATCGAGCAGTACTTC. The chain recombines TRBV5-4 with TRBJ2-7; TRBD1 matches at 10 bases. Germline V gives CDR1 SGHNT, CDR2 YYREEE (reference sequence). This CDR3 comprises 15 residues. J gave up 6 bases and V 3 bases, and 9 bases lay outside the gene matches.

This clonotype occurred a few times. The rearrangement links TRBV20-1 to TRBJ2-1; 10 bases line up with TRBD2. The V gene's germline CDR1 is DFQATT and CDR2 SNEGSKA (reference sequence). CDR3 length equals 15 residues. V trimming: 5 bases; J trimming: 2 bases; junction bases outside the gene matches: 6. CDR3 region: CSALGLAETYNEQFF. DNA for the CDR3: TGCAGTGCTCTTGGACTAGCGGAAACCTACAATGAGCAGTTCTTC.

CDR3 DNA: TGTGCCAGCAGCTTAGCCGCAGGGGGGACCCAGTACTTC. This encodes CASSLAAGGTQYF. The chain uses TRBV7-2 and TRBJ2-5; 7 positions agree with TRBD1. Germline V lookup: CDR1 SGHTA, CDR2 FQGNSA. J gave up 7 bases and V 0 bases, and 2 bases lay outside the gene matches. The CDR3 has 13 amino acids.

This clonotype was counted between two and nine times. J is TRBJ2-3 and V is TRBV7-9, with 7 positions matching TRBD1. V lost 7 bases, J lost 10 bases, and 17 bases stayed unmatched. The CDR3 has 15 amino acids. Germline V gene data show CDR1 as SEHNR and CDR2 as FQNEAQ (reference sequence). The CDR3 DNA is TGTGCCAGCACCCCAACCCCCCGACAGGGCGGCGCGCAGTATTTT. This gives the protein CASTPTPRQGGAQYF.

The chain combines TRBV20-1 with TRBJ1-3, with 9 nucleotides matching TRBD1. The J segment lost 0 bases and the V segment lost 6 bases, leaving 9 bases of the junction unmatched. The CDR3 runs 16 residues. Germline V gives CDR1 DFQATT, CDR2 SNEGSKA (reference sequence). The CDR3 region has the DNA TGCAGTGCCATTCCAGGACAGGGGAACTCTGGAAACACCATATATTTT. Amino acid sequence: CSAIPGQGNSGNTIYF.

This sequence joins TRBV6-2 or TRBV6-3 and TRBJ2-7, with 7 bases matching TRBD1. There are 17 residues in the CDR3. Per germline, CDR1 MNHEY and CDR2 SVGEGT. V gave up 5 bases and J gave up 0 bases; unmatched junction bases: 13. The CDR3 here is CASSDADGTEHSYEQYF. The CDR3, as DNA: TGTGCCAGCAGTGATGCAGACGGGACAGAACACTCCTACGAGCAGTACTTC.

The CDR3 DNA reads as TGTGCCAGCAGCCCTCAACCGTCCGAGCAGTACTTC. Encoded protein: CASSPQPSEQYF. The V call is TRBV14, the J call TRBJ2-7; D is ambiguous. Trimming left V 4 bases short and J 6 bases short, with 10 bases between. The CDR3 extends over 12 amino acids. Germline CDR1 is SGHDN and CDR2 is FVKESK.

CDR3 sequence (DNA): TGTGCCAGCTCCGACAGGTACACCGGGGAGCTGTTTTTT. Amino acids: CASSDRYTGELFF. This rearrangement joins TRBV7-4 to TRBJ2-2; the D gene is possibly TRBD1 (6 bases). V was shortened by 8 bases and J by 3 bases, with 10 bases between the two germline ends. The CDR3 extends over 13 amino acids. Germline-derived CDR1 and CDR2 are SGHVT and SQSDAQ.

This clonotype appeared a few times. The chain links TRBV11-2 to TRBJ2-1, with D possibly TRBD2 on 6 matching bases. CDR3 length: 17 amino acids. Germline CDR1 reads SGHAT; CDR2 reads FQNNGV. V lost 0 bases and J lost 4, with 16 bases in between. CDR3 protein: CASSLDYGGSGYNEQFF. Here the CDR3 DNA reads TGTGCCAGCAGCTTAGATTATGGGGGGAGTGGATACAATGAGCAGTTCTTC.